Shown below are 27 T cell receptor beta chains from a single sample sequenced in a study of vaccination effects on CD4 cells after COVID-19. These receptors' targets are unknown. Researchers isolated CD4+ T cells once about eleven days of culture had elapsed. Method: immunoSEQ multiplex PCR; TCRdb's copy keeps in-frame clones and lacks some. This sample yields roughly 64,000 clones, of which about 72% are seen a single time; approximately 24% belongs to the top ten. The starting material was CD4+ T cells from PBMCs cultured without peptide, obtained before COVID-19 vaccination. Receptor source: a human donor who had a prior SARS-CoV-2 infection.

The chain is built from TRBV11-2 and TRBJ2-7; 12 nucleotides align to TRBD2. V dropped 3 bases and J dropped 7; count of bases not matched to a gene: 10. The CDR3 extends over 16 amino acids. Germline-derived CDR1 and CDR2 are SGHAT and FQNNGV. CDR3 bases: TGTGCCAGCAGCTTCATCCTAGCGGGGGGGTCGGGAGAGCAGTACTTC. Protein sequence: CASSFILAGGSGEQYF. Drawing the rest from reference TRBV11-2 and TRBJ2-7, the complete variable domain is EAGVAQSPRYKIIEKRQSVAFWCNPISGHATLYWYQQILGQGPKLLIQFQNNGVVDDSQLPKDRFSAERLKGVDSTLKIQPAKLEDSAVYLCASSFILAGGSGEQYFGPGTRLTVT.

The rearrangement joins TRBV24-1 to TRBJ2-3; 7 nucleotides agree with TRBD2. V lost 5 bases and J lost 0; bases outside the gene matches: 1. Per the germline V gene, CDR1 is KGHDR and CDR2 is SFDVKD. The CDR3 runs 14 residues. The CDR3 sequence: CATSAGGSTDTQYF. CDR3 bases: TGTGCCACCAGTGCGGGAGGAAGCACAGATACGCAGTATTTT.

The chain links TRBV6-7 to TRBJ1-6; D remains ambiguous. TRBV6-7 is an ORF, and what it does is uncertain. V was pared by 8 bases and J by 1 base, with 21 bases between. The CDR3 has 18 residues. DNA of the CDR3: TGTGCCAGCCCACGAAACAACTCCAAACGTTCCTATAATTCACCCCTCCACTTT. Its protein product is CASPRNNSKRSYNSPLHF.

The chain is built from TRBV7-3 and TRBJ2-3; 8 bases match TRBD2. V lost 1 base to trimming and J lost 0 bases; unmatched junction nucleotides: 9. This CDR3 has 18 amino acids. Per the germline V gene, CDR1 is SGHTA and CDR2 is FQGTGA. The CDR3 sequence: CASSLRRGSGGSTDTQYF. The DNA of the CDR3 is TGTGCCAGCAGCTTAAGGAGGGGAAGCGGGGGTAGCACAGATACGCAGTATTTT.

This rearrangement joins TRBV29-1 to TRBJ2-2; D is uncertain. V was trimmed by 7 bases and J by 3 bases, leaving 12 bases between them. The CDR3 has 13 amino acids. From germline, CDR1 is SQVTM and CDR2 ANQGSEA. CDR3 residues: CSGRATDTGELFF. The CDR3 nucleotides are TGCAGCGGACGAGCCACAGACACCGGGGAGCTGTTTTTT.

The chain carries TRBV14 and TRBJ2-7; 7 bases are shared with TRBD1. There are 16 residues in the CDR3. Germline V gene lookup returns CDR1 SGHDN and CDR2 FVKESK. V shed 4 bases, J shed 0 bases, and the junction held 9 bases outside the gene matches. This chain's CDR3 is CASSRRQGASSYEQYF. The CDR3 region has the DNA TGTGCCAGCAGCCGAAGACAGGGTGCCAGCTCCTACGAGCAGTACTTC. The whole variable domain, filled in from reference TRBV14 and TRBJ2-7, reads EAGVTQFPSHSVIEKGQTVTLRCDPISGHDNLYWYRRVMGKEIKFLLHFVKESKQDESGMPNNRFLAERTGGTYSTLKVQPAELEDSGVYFCASSRRQGASSYEQYFGPGTRLTVT.

The V and J genes are TRBV10-3 and TRBJ2-7; possibly TRBD1 for D (6 bases). Germline V gene data show CDR1 as ENHRY and CDR2 as SYGVKD. The CDR3 is 14 amino acids. V was shortened by 2 bases and J by 3 bases, with 11 bases between the two germline ends. The CDR3 nucleotides are TGTGCCATCAGTGAGACCATGGGACACTACGAGCAGTACTTC. Its translation is CAISETMGHYEQYF.

V gene TRBV9 combines with J gene TRBJ1-5; D may be TRBD1 (5 bases). The CDR3 runs to 15 residues. Trimming pared 0 bases from V and 5 bases from J, leaving 12 bases between. The V gene's germline CDR1 is SGDLS and CDR2 YYNGEE. DNA of the CDR3: TGTGCCAGCAGCGTAGTCAGGGCCGGGCATCAGCCCCAGCATTTT. It yields the protein CASSVVRAGHQPQHF.

This chain connects TRBV7-8 to TRBJ2-7, with a possible D match to TRBD1 (5 bases). CDR3 size: 14 residues. Germline V gene data show CDR1 as SGHVS and CDR2 as FQNEAQ. V was trimmed by 1 base and J by 6 bases, leaving 13 bases between them. The CDR3 spells CASSLVETVSEQYF. CDR3 DNA: TGTGCCAGCAGCTTAGTCGAGACAGTCAGCGAGCAGTACTTC.

V usage is TRBV6-5 and J usage is TRBJ1-6; D not certain. The CDR3 sequence is 14 residues long. With 1 base removed from V and 16 bases from J, the gap between germline ends came to 17 bases. Germline assignment: CDR1 MNHEY and CDR2 SVGAGI. CDR3 loop: CASSYLRPPYLLHF. The CDR3 DNA sequence: TGTGCCAGCAGTTACTTGAGGCCTCCCTATCTTCTCCACTTT.

The rearrangement links TRBV19 to TRBJ1-3; the D is unclear. The length of the CDR3 is 14 residues. Germline V gives CDR1 LNHDA, CDR2 SQIVND (reference sequence). V was cut by 1 base and J by 1 base, with 5 bases left in between. In nucleotides, the CDR3 is TGTGCCAGTAGTATAGGTCTTTCTGGAAACACCATATATTTT. It translates to CASSIGLSGNTIYF.

In its sample, this clone was seen a few times. The chain joins TRBV6-5 to TRBJ1-2; a weak D match, TRBD1 (5 bases). Germline CDR1 and CDR2: MNHEY and SVGAGI. The CDR3 totals 10 residues. CDR3 DNA sequence: TGTACCGCAGGGCGCGATGGCTACACCTTC. Translation: CTAGRDGYTF.

The rearrangement links TRBV25-1 to TRBJ1-6; a weak D match, TRBD1 (5 bases). V dropped 8 bases and J dropped 3 bases, with 11 bases sitting between them. CDR1 is MGHDK and CDR2 is SYGVNS in the germline V gene. The CDR3 totals 14 residues. CDR3 nucleotides: TGTGCCAGCGGGACTGCTGTCTATAATTCACCCCTCCACTTT. Its protein product is CASGTAVYNSPLHF.

The chain couples TRBV5-1 to TRBJ1-6, with 9 nucleotides matching TRBD1. The CDR3 totals 15 residues. Trimming removed 4 bases from V and 5 bases from J; junction bases left unmatched: 4. The V gene's germline CDR1 is SGHRS and CDR2 YFSETQ. The chain's CDR3 is CASSPGQGDNSPLHF. The CDR3, as DNA: TGCGCCAGCAGCCCGGGACAGGGTGATAATTCACCCCTCCACTTT.

This chain uses TRBV2 with TRBJ2-1; either TRBD1 or TRBD2 may supply D (5 bases each). The CDR3 extends over 13 amino acids. The V and J ends lost 7 bases and 2 bases respectively, with 9 bases between them. CDR1 is SNHLY and CDR2 is FYNNEI in the germline V gene. The CDR3 loop reads CASMGPTYNEQFF. CDR3 nucleotide sequence: TGTGCCAGCATGGGACCGACCTACAATGAGCAGTTCTTC.

The chain combines TRBV5-1 with TRBJ2-5; TRBD2 aligns across 12 bases. Germline V lookup: CDR1 SGHRS, CDR2 YFSETQ. V dropped 4 bases and J dropped 5; count of bases not matched to a gene: 9. The CDR3 length is 16 residues. CDR3 bases: TGCGCCAGCAGCACGGGACTAGCGGGTCCTGTGGAGACCCAGTACTTC. Protein sequence: CASSTGLAGPVETQYF.

The rearrangement uses TRBV9 and TRBJ2-1; 12 bases map to TRBD2. Unmatched junction bases numbered 11, after V lost 0 bases and J lost 13 bases. The CDR3 length is 16 residues. Germline V gives CDR1 SGDLS, CDR2 YYNGEE. This CDR3 is CASSVVGEASGGAQFF. DNA of the CDR3: TGTGCCAGCAGCGTAGTGGGTGAGGCTAGCGGGGGGGCCCAGTTCTTC.

This clone was observed a handful of times. The chain couples TRBV19 to TRBJ1-2, with a tentative D call TRBD1 (6 bases). Germline values: CDR1 LNHDA, CDR2 SQIVND (reference sequence). The CDR3 has 14 residues. V lost 7 bases, J lost 7 bases, and 19 bases lay in between. The CDR3 reads CASIDRGDKPGYTF. The DNA for the CDR3 is TGTGCCAGTATCGACCGGGGGGACAAGCCTGGCTACACCTTC.

The genes are TRBV7-2 and TRBJ2-2; D perhaps matches TRBD1 (5 bases). The CDR3 length is 15 residues. Germline lookup yields CDR1 SGHTA and CDR2 FQGNSA. V was cut by 1 base and J by 4 bases, with 10 bases left in between. The CDR3 loop reads CASSLGQGITGELFF. Written as DNA, the CDR3 is TGTGCCAGCAGCTTAGGTCAGGGAATCACCGGGGAGCTGTTTTTT.

The V gene is TRBV7-2, the J gene TRBJ2-7; possible D gene TRBD2, 5 bases. CDR1 is SGHTA and CDR2 is FQGNSA in the germline V gene. The CDR3 is made up of 14 amino acids. V lost 2 bases and J lost 3, with 11 bases in between. The CDR3 coding sequence is TGTGCCAGCAGCTTATACGGGGAAAGCTACGAGCAGTACTTC. Protein: CASSLYGESYEQYF.

This clone is a singleton in its sample. The chain joins TRBV3-1 (or the pseudogene TRBV3-2) to TRBJ2-5, with 7 bases matching TRBD2. The V gene end was trimmed by 0 bases and the J gene end by 6 bases; junction bases not matched to a gene: 1. The CDR3 totals 13 residues. Germline V CDR1 and CDR2: LGHDT, YNNKEL (reference sequence). The CDR3 region has the DNA TGTGCCAGCAGCCAAGAACTAGCGAAGACCCAGTACTTC. This gives the protein CASSQELAKTQYF.

The gene calls are TRBV7-3 and TRBJ1-2; 8 bases fit TRBD1. J was trimmed by 3 bases and V by 5 bases; bases with no gene match: 8. The CDR3 is made up of 15 amino acids. CDR1 SGHTA and CDR2 FQGTGA come from the germline V gene. The CDR3 loop is CASSPTSGQDYGYTF. For the CDR3, the DNA is TGTGCCAGCAGCCCTACATCGGGACAGGACTATGGCTACACCTTC.

The rearrangement links TRBV11-2 to TRBJ2-5; D perhaps matches TRBD2 (5 bases). Per the germline V gene, CDR1 is SGHAT and CDR2 is FQNNGV. V gave up 5 bases and J gave up 1 base, with 14 bases separating them. The CDR3 covers 15 residues. The CDR3 spells CASSRRTLLQETQYF. In nucleotides, the CDR3 is TGTGCCAGCAGCCGGCGGACTCTCCTCCAAGAGACCCAGTACTTC.

The chain couples TRBV5-1 to TRBJ1-2; 7 positions agree with TRBD1. Germline V gene sequence: CDR1 SGHRS, CDR2 YFSETQ. This CDR3 is built from 14 residues. J lost 3 bases, V lost 0 bases, and 2 bases had no gene match. The CDR3 is CASSLGQGHYGYTF. In DNA form, the CDR3 reads TGCGCCAGCAGCTTGGGACAGGGACACTATGGCTACACCTTC.

The chain uses TRBV14 and TRBJ2-7; no clear D gene. From germline, CDR1 is SGHDN and CDR2 FVKESK. Deletions cut 1 base from V and 6 bases from J, with 19 bases between. This CDR3 comprises 16 residues. The CDR3 protein is CASSQVGTETTGEQYF. The DNA of the CDR3 is TGTGCCAGCAGCCAAGTCGGAACCGAAACCACCGGCGAGCAGTACTTC.

This chain joins TRBV15 and TRBJ1-5; a weak D match, TRBD1 (6 bases). Germline CDR1 is LNHNV and CDR2 is YYDKDF (reference sequence). The length of the CDR3 is 14 residues. The V and J ends lost 1 base and 6 bases respectively, with 10 bases between them. The DNA for the CDR3 is TGTGCCACCAGCAGAGCGGGGGGCGGTCAGCCCCAGCATTTT. This gives the protein CATSRAGGGQPQHF.

The rearrangement joins TRBV11-3 to TRBJ1-6, with D maybe TRBD1 (5 bases). Looked up from germline, CDR1 is SGHNT and CDR2 is YENEEA. V shed 7 bases and J shed 8 bases, with 21 bases lying between them. This CDR3 comprises 16 residues. CDR3 sequence reads: CASTKDSAGTYSPLHF. The CDR3 DNA reads as TGTGCCAGCACCAAAGATTCGGCAGGGACTTATTCACCCCTCCACTTT.